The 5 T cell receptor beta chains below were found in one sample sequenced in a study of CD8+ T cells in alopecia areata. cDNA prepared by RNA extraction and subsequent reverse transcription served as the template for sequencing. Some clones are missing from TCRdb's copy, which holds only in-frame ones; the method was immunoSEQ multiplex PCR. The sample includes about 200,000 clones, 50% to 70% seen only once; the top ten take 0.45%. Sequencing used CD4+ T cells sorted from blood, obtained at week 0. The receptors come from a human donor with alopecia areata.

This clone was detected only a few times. The CDR3 sequence: CASSLGTSAAYEQYF. CDR3 bases: TGTGCCAGCAGCTTAGGGACTAGCGCGGCCTACGAGCAGTACTTC. V is TRBV7-6 and J is TRBJ2-7; 9 bases align to TRBD2. Germline CDR1 SGHVS, CDR2 FNYEAQ. This CDR3 has 15 residues. The V gene end was trimmed by 1 base and the J gene end by 2 bases; junction bases not matched to a gene: 3.

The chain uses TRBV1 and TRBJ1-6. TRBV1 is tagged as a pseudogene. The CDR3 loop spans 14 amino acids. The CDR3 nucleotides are TGCACCAGCAGCCAAGACAAAGCGGGAACACCCCTCCACTTT. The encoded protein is CTSSQDKAGTPLHF.

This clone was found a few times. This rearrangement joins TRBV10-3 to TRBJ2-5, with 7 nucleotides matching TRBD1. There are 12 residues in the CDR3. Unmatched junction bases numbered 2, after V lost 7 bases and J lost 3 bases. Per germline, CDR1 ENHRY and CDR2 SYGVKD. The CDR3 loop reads CAIKGQEETQYF. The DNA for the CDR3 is TGTGCCATCAAAGGACAGGAAGAGACCCAGTACTTC.

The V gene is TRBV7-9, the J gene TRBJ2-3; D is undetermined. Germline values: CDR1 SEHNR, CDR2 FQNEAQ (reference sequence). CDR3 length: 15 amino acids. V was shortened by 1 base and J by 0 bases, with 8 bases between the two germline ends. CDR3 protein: CASSLEGWSTDTQYF. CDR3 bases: TGTGCCAGCAGCTTAGAGGGTTGGAGCACAGATACGCAGTATTTT.

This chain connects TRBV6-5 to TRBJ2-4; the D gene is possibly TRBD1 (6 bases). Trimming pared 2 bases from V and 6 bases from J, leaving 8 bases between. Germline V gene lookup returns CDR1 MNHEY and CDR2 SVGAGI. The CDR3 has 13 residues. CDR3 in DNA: TGTGCCAGCAGTTACCGGGACATAAACATTCAGTACTTC. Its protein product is CASSYRDINIQYF.